The clone carrying this TCR beta chain was observed many times. Its antigen remains unknown. This specimen belongs to a study of identical twins. Study-wide points: Excess sharing between twins was weaker in beta out-of-frame sequences. The study found that models underestimated out-of-frame TCR alpha sharing in monozygotic twins.

Only healthy Caucasians were included as donors. A universal primer site was created by template switching, with the cDNA bearing unique molecular identifiers. TCRdb processed the 5' RACE reads anew with MiXCR; each CDR3 protein has one entry. This sample carries about 240,000 distinct CDR3 sequences, roughly 10% of them seen once, and the ten largest clones take 9% to 10%. The length of the CDR3 is 11 residues. V was pared by 7 bases and J by 9 bases, with 11 bases between. The TCR comes from a man aged 45-60 years in good health. Sequenced: memory T cells sorted from blood. The chain employs TRBV12-3 or TRBV12-4 and TRBJ2-3; D remains ambiguous. CDR3 DNA: TGTGCCAGCACCCAAGCCGCCACGCAGTATTTT. Protein: CASTQAATQYF.